The clone carrying this T cell receptor (beta chain) was recorded a few times. Its antigen is still unknown. Libraries of TCR beta came from iRepertoire HTBI primers plus Arm-PCR of CDR3 regions. TCRdb used MiXCR to reprocess the multiplex PCR reads, holding one entry per CDR3 protein. The profile shows under 500,000 distinct CDR3 sequences, around 21% of them singletons. The data were obtained in a study of regulatory T cells in long-lasting Graves disease. Findings and caveats of the study: Persistent disease was characterized by preferential usage of TRBV28, TRBJ1-2 and TRBJ2-5. Persistent Graves' disease cases displayed lower TCR diversity than newly diagnosed ones.

J gave up 2 bases and V 1 base, and 3 bases lay outside the gene matches. This CDR3 region has 15 residues. Noted time point: persistent/refractory GD, antithyroid drugs over 5 years with positive TRAb. PBMCs provided the RNA from which the TCR library was made. A nine-milliliter sample of peripheral blood was drawn into EDTA tubes. The sequences come from peripheral blood mononuclear cells (PBMCs), collected when the disease was refractory, from a patient treated with antithyroid drugs. The J gene is TRBJ2-3, the V gene TRBV12-3 or TRBV12-4; the match to TRBD2 covers 7 bases. This TCR came from a female donor with Graves disease. This chain's CDR3 is CASSLELADTDTQYF. CDR3 coding DNA: TGTGCCAGCAGTTTAGAGCTAGCGGACACAGATACGCAGTATTTT.